The next 30 T cell receptor beta chains were all read from a single sample in a study of OX40 agonist ivuxolimab in advanced cancers. TCRdb's table, derived via immunoSEQ multiplex PCR, lists solely in-frame clones and lacks some. The data hold under 65,000 clones, with 85% to 90% observed a single time. This specimen consisted of CD4+ or CD8+ T cells sorted from blood, obtained in a trial of the OX40 agonist ivuxolimab. These receptors were collected from an adult with an advanced solid tumor such as melanoma, head and neck, liver or kidney cancer.

The rearrangement uses TRBV2 and TRBJ2-7, with D possibly TRBD1 on 6 matching bases. V lost 7 bases and J 6 bases, leaving 16 bases between the germline ends. The length of the CDR3 is 13 residues. Germline CDR1 reads SNHLY; CDR2 reads FYNNEI. As DNA, the CDR3 is TGTGCCAGCATCGGGACACTCCGGGGCGAGCAGTACTTC. Its protein is CASIGTLRGEQYF.

The rearrangement joins TRBV10-3 to TRBJ2-5; weak D call: TRBD2 (6 bases). This CDR3 region has 13 residues. Trimming stripped 6 bases from V and 5 bases from J, with 13 bases between. Germline CDR1 ENHRY, CDR2 SYGVKD. The CDR3 DNA follows: TGTGCCATCAGAGAACGGGCGGGGGAGACCCAGTACTTC. As protein: CAIRERAGETQYF.

This clone was seen a handful of times. DNA of the CDR3: TGCGCCAGCAGCCAAGAAGTTCCTATCGTAGGTCAGCCCCAGCATTTT. Translated: CASSQEVPIVGQPQHF. V is TRBV4-1 and J is TRBJ1-5; D uncertain. The CDR3 runs to 16 residues. Looked up from germline, CDR1 is MGHRA and CDR2 is YSYEKL. V was trimmed by 0 bases and J by 6 bases, leaving 15 bases between them.

This chain links TRBV7-2 with TRBJ1-2; 8 nucleotides match TRBD1. Germline-derived CDR1 and CDR2 are SGHTA and FQGNSA. The V segment lost 5 bases and the J segment 3 bases; nucleotides outside the gene matches: 8. The CDR3 sequence is 15 residues long. CDR3: CASSPSTGEDYGYTF. The CDR3 DNA follows: TGTGCCAGCAGCCCGTCGACAGGGGAAGACTATGGCTACACCTTC.

This chain links TRBV10-2 with TRBJ1-4, with 7 bases identical to TRBD1. CDR1 and CDR2 (germline): WSHSY, SAAADI. After removal of 1 base from V and 3 bases from J, the junction contained 2 bases not matched to a gene. The CDR3 length is 15 residues. Written as DNA, the CDR3 is TGCGCCAGCAGTGAGTTAACAGGGGCTAATGAAAAACTGTTTTTT. It translates to CASSELTGANEKLFF.

This sequence joins TRBV13 and TRBJ2-3, with D unresolved. Germline CDR1 is PRHDT and CDR2 is FYEKMQ (reference sequence). With 0 bases removed from V and 2 bases from J, the gap between germline ends came to 6 bases. The CDR3 has 14 residues. For the CDR3, the DNA is TGTGCCAGCAGCTTAGGCCCCATCACAGATACGCAGTATTTT. This sequence encodes CASSLGPITDTQYF.

The rearrangement links TRBV27 to TRBJ2-3, with D hard to call. This CDR3 is built from 13 residues. V gave up 6 bases and J gave up 1 base, with 8 bases separating them. CDR1 and CDR2 from the germline V gene are MNHEY and SMNVEV (reference sequence). The CDR3 spells CASRETGTDTQYF. CDR3 coding DNA: TGTGCCAGCAGGGAGACCGGCACAGATACGCAGTATTTT.

V usage is TRBV28 and J usage is TRBJ2-2; D remains unclear. Trimming took off 5 bases at V and 0 bases at J, with 4 bases between the two ends. The CDR3 consists of 13 residues. Looked up from germline, CDR1 is MDHEN and CDR2 is SYDVKM. CDR3 sequence reads: CASSLSNTGELFF. Here the CDR3 DNA reads TGTGCCAGCAGTCTTTCGAACACCGGGGAGCTGTTTTTT. Supplemented by reference TRBV28 and TRBJ2-2, the full variable domain reads DVKVTQSSRYLVKRTGEKVFLECVQDMDHENMFWYRQDPGLGLRLIYFSYDVKMKEKGDIPEGYSVSREKKERFSLILESASTNQTSMYLCASSLSNTGELFFGEGSRLTVL.

The chain uses TRBV19 and TRBJ1-1; the match to TRBD1 covers 7 bases. Germline CDR1 is LNHDA and CDR2 is SQIVND (reference sequence). The CDR3 consists of 12 residues. J gave up 1 base and V 7 bases, and 0 bases lay outside the gene matches. The CDR3 DNA reads as TGTGCCAGTAAGGGGGCGAACACTGAAGCTTTCTTT. This codes for CASKGANTEAFF. The variable domain in full, with the rest retrieved from reference TRBV19 and TRBJ1-1, is DGGITQSPKYLFRKEGQNVTLSCEQNLNHDAMYWYRQDPGQGLRLIYYSQIVNDFQKGDIAEGYSVSREKKESFPLTVTSAQKNPTAFYLCASKGANTEAFFGQGTRLTVV.

V is TRBV19 and J is TRBJ2-6; D is ambiguous. The CDR3 is 15 amino acids. Per germline, CDR1 LNHDA and CDR2 SQIVND (reference sequence). V lost 6 bases to trimming and J lost 0 bases, with 9 bases between them. For the CDR3, the DNA is TGTGCCAGTAGCCTCCGGATCTCTGGGGCCAACGTCCTGACTTTC. This codes for CASSLRISGANVLTF.

The V call is TRBV7-9, the J call TRBJ2-2; D may be TRBD1 (6 bases). Trimming took 0 bases from V and 5 from J, leaving 10 bases between them. This CDR3 contains 15 residues. Germline CDR1 is SEHNR and CDR2 is FQNEAQ (reference sequence). The CDR3 nucleotides read TGTGCCAGCAGCTTAGCGTTGGGGGCGACCGGGGAGCTGTTTTTT. Translation: CASSLALGATGELFF.

This clone was seen just once. The V call is TRBV6-1, the J call TRBJ2-5; 11 nucleotides match TRBD1. The CDR3 contains 16 residues. The V segment lost 4 bases and the J segment 3 bases; nucleotides outside the gene matches: 7. Germline lookup yields CDR1 MNHNS and CDR2 SASEGT. DNA of the CDR3: TGTGCCAGCAGTGTCAGCGGACAGGGGGCCGAAGAGACCCAGTACTTC. Translated: CASSVSGQGAEETQYF.

This clone appeared a single time. The chain recombines TRBV28 with TRBJ2-4; D is unresolved. The CDR3 is 15 residues long. CDR1 is MDHEN and CDR2 is SYDVKM in the germline V gene. The V and J ends lost 5 bases and 0 bases respectively, with 11 bases between them. The CDR3 sequence: CASSRPSLAKNIQYF. The CDR3 nucleotides read TGTGCCAGCAGTCGTCCGTCCTTAGCCAAAAACATTCAGTACTTC.

V usage is TRBV6-1 and J usage is TRBJ2-5; D is uncertain. V lost 3 bases and J lost 0, with 14 bases in between. This CDR3 contains 16 residues. Per germline, CDR1 MNHNS and CDR2 SASEGT. Here the CDR3 reads CASSENGWGYQETQYF. The DNA for the CDR3 is TGTGCCAGCAGTGAGAACGGTTGGGGTTACCAAGAGACCCAGTACTTC.

This clone appeared a few times. The chain is built from TRBV7-9 and TRBJ2-1; TRBD2 matches 7 bases. The length of the CDR3 is 14 residues. Germline CDR1 is SEHNR and CDR2 is FQNEAQ (reference sequence). Trimming at V came to 8 bases and at J to 1 base, leaving 5 bases not matched to a gene. The CDR3 is CASCASGSYNEQFF. The DNA for the CDR3 is TGTGCCAGCTGCGCTAGCGGATCCTACAATGAGCAGTTCTTC.

The rearrangement uses TRBV18 and TRBJ2-3, with D perhaps TRBD1 or TRBD2 (5 bases each). V lost 0 bases to trimming and J lost 0 bases, with 10 bases between them. Germline assignment: CDR1 KGHSH and CDR2 LQKENI. This CDR3 contains 16 residues. Written as DNA, the CDR3 is TGTGCCAGCTCACCACCGGGGCGGACTAGCACAGATACGCAGTATTTT. Residues: CASSPPGRTSTDTQYF.

The CDR3 region has the DNA TGTGCCAGCAGCTTAGGGACACGTACGCAGTTCTACGAGCAGTACTTC. Its protein is CASSLGTRTQFYEQYF. This chain joins TRBV11-2 and TRBJ2-7, with D tentatively TRBD1 (5 bases). Germline CDR1 SGHAT, CDR2 FQNNGV. This CDR3 contains 16 residues. V was pared by 1 base and J by 3 bases, with 16 bases between.

The chain combines TRBV10-3 with TRBJ2-7; 9 bases fit TRBD1. The CDR3 is 14 residues long. Germline V CDR1 and CDR2: ENHRY, SYGVKD. Trimming took 2 bases from V and 3 from J; bases not matched to a gene: 2. Here the CDR3 reads CAISEGQGIYEQYF. The CDR3 DNA sequence: TGTGCCATCAGTGAGGGACAGGGGATCTACGAGCAGTACTTC.

The chain has TRBV9 and TRBJ2-5; no clear D. This CDR3 is 14 amino acids long. Germline assignment: CDR1 SGDLS and CDR2 YYNGEE. Trimming pared 0 bases from V and 2 bases from J, leaving 8 bases between. The CDR3 reads CASSVASGQETQYF. CDR3 DNA sequence: TGTGCCAGCAGCGTAGCTAGTGGGCAAGAGACCCAGTACTTC.

This chain links TRBV11-3 with TRBJ2-1, with D possibly called TRBD1 or TRBD2 (5 bases each). Trimming removed 1 base from V and 3 bases from J, with 10 bases in between. The germline gives CDR1 SGHNT, CDR2 YENEEA. The CDR3 runs to 15 residues. CDR3: CASSLARGRYNEQFF. DNA for the CDR3: TGTGCCAGCAGCTTAGCTCGGGGCCGCTACAATGAGCAGTTCTTC.

This chain connects TRBV7-2 to TRBJ2-3; D unresolved. Germline V CDR1 and CDR2: SGHTA, FQGNSA. V was trimmed by 1 base and J by 3 bases, leaving 8 bases between them. CDR3 length: 14 residues. CDR3 region: CASSLGQPTDTQYF. CDR3 in DNA: TGTGCCAGCAGCTTAGGGCAGCCTACAGATACGCAGTATTTT. The whole variable domain, remainder taken from reference TRBV7-2 and TRBJ2-3, is GAGVSQSPSNKVTEKGKDVELRCDPISGHTALYWYRQSLGQGLEFLIYFQGNSAPDKSGLPSDRFSAERTGGSVSTLTIQRTQQEDSAVYLCASSLGQPTDTQYFGPGTRLTVL.

This clone showed up just once. The DNA of the CDR3 is TGTGCCAGCAGTTCGGGACACCAAACGATCCAGCCCCAGCATTTT. Protein product: CASSSGHQTIQPQHF. This sequence joins TRBV2 and TRBJ1-5, with D maybe TRBD1 (6 bases). This CDR3 region has 15 residues. Germline CDR1 is SNHLY and CDR2 is FYNNEI. V was trimmed by 5 bases and J by 7 bases, leaving 18 bases between them.

The chain employs TRBV7-3 and TRBJ2-1; 7 bases line up with TRBD2. The V gene end was trimmed by 5 bases and the J gene end by 5 bases; junction bases not matched to a gene: 6. The length of the CDR3 is 14 residues. Germline loops: CDR1 SGHTA, CDR2 FQGTGA. The CDR3 sequence is CASSPRRENNEQFF. Here the CDR3 DNA reads TGTGCCAGCAGCCCGAGGCGGGAGAACAATGAGCAGTTCTTC. Full variable domain (outside the CDR3, taken from reference TRBV7-3 and TRBJ2-1): GAGVSQTPSNKVTEKGKYVELRCDPISGHTALYWYRQSLGQGPEFLIYFQGTGAADDSGLPNDRFFAVRPEGSVSTLKIQRTERGDSAVYLCASSPRRENNEQFFGPGTRLTVL.

This clone was counted a single time. V is TRBV7-2 and J is TRBJ1-6; weak D call: TRBD1 (5 bases). The germline V gene has CDR1 SGHTA and CDR2 FQGNSA. The CDR3 spans 15 residues. Trimming took off 1 base at V and 5 bases at J, with 9 bases between the two ends. The CDR3 sequence is CASSLEGTHNSPLHF. The CDR3 DNA reads as TGTGCCAGCAGCTTAGAGGGGACCCATAATTCACCCCTCCACTTT. The full variable domain, in which reference TRBV7-2 and TRBJ1-6 provide the parts outside the CDR3, is GAGVSQSPSNKVTEKGKDVELRCDPISGHTALYWYRQSLGQGLEFLIYFQGNSAPDKSGLPSDRFSAERTGGSVSTLTIQRTQQEDSAVYLCASSLEGTHNSPLHFGNGTRLTVT.

This chain joins TRBV27 and TRBJ1-3, with 10 bases fitting TRBD1. Germline CDR1 and CDR2: MNHEY and SMNVEV (reference sequence). J lost 7 bases, V lost 5 bases, and 11 bases had no gene match. The CDR3 runs to 16 residues. The CDR3 spells CASSKGQGGLENTIYF. In DNA form, the CDR3 reads TGTGCCAGCAGTAAAGGACAGGGGGGCTTGGAGAACACCATATATTTT.

V is TRBV5-1 and J is TRBJ2-1; a possible D gene is TRBD1 (6 bases). CDR1 and CDR2 from the germline V gene are SGHRS and YFSETQ. This CDR3 has 15 residues. The V and J ends lost 0 bases and 7 bases respectively, with 14 bases between them. CDR3 protein: CASSLEWDKRNEQFF. The CDR3 nucleotides are TGCGCCAGCAGCTTGGAGTGGGACAAGAGGAATGAGCAGTTCTTC.

The genes are TRBV5-6 and TRBJ2-5, with D tentatively TRBD1 (7 bases). V lost 4 bases and J lost 4, with 11 bases in between. Looked up from germline, CDR1 is SGHDT and CDR2 is YYEEEE. The CDR3 contains 13 residues. The CDR3 coding sequence is TGTGCCAGCAGCGGGGGGACAGCAGAGACCCAGTACTTC. It is translated as CASSGGTAETQYF.

The J gene is TRBJ1-2, the V gene TRBV2, with 8 bases matching TRBD1. This CDR3 contains 14 residues. After removal of 6 bases from V and 0 bases from J, the junction contained 3 bases not matched to a gene. The germline CDR1 and CDR2 sequences are SNHLY and FYNNEI. CDR3 coding DNA: TGTGCCAGCAGGGGGACAGGATCTAACTATGGCTACACCTTC. Residues: CASRGTGSNYGYTF.

The rearrangement uses TRBV21-1 and TRBJ2-1. TRBV21-1 constitutes a pseudogene. The CDR3 contains 18 residues. The CDR3 region has the DNA TGTGCCAGCAGCCCAAATGGTCGGGGCATCCTTTATTACAATGAGCAGTTCTTC. Its translation: CASSPNGRGILYYNEQFF.

The chain couples TRBV6-1 to TRBJ1-5, with a possible D match to TRBD1 (5 bases). The CDR3 is 12 residues long. CDR1 MNHNS and CDR2 SASEGT come from the germline V gene. V gave up 7 bases and J gave up 2 bases, with 6 bases separating them. CDR3 nucleotides: TGTGCCAGCATGGGGGGCAATCAGCCCCAGCATTTT. Translated: CASMGGNQPQHF.